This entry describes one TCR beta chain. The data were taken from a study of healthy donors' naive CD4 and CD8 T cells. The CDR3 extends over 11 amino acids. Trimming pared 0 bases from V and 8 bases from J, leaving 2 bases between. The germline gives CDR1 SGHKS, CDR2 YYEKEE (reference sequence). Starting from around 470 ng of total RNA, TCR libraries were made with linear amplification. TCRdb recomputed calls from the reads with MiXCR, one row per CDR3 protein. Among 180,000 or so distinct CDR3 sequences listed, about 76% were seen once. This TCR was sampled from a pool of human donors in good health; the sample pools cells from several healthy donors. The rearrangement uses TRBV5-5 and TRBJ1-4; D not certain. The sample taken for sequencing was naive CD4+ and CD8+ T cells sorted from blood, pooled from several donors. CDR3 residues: CASSLAEKLFF. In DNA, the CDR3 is TGTGCCAGCAGCTTGGCGGAAAAACTGTTTTTT.